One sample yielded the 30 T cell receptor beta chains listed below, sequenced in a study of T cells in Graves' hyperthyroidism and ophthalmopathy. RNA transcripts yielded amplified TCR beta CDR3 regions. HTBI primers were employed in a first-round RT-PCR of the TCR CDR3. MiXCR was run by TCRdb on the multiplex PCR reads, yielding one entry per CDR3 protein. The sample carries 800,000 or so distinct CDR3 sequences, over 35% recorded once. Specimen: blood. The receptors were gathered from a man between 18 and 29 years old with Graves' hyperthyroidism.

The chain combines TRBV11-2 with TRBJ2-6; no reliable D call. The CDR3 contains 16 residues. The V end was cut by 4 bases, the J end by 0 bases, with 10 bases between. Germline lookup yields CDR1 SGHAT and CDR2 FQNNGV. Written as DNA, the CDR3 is TGTGCCAGCAGCTCCTACACCAGCTCTGGGGCCAACGTCCTGACTTTC. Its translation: CASSSYTSSGANVLTF.

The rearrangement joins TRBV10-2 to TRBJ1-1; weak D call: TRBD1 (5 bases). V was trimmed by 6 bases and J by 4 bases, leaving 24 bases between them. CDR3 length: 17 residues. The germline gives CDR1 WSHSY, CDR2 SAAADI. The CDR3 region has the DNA TGCGCCAGCAGGCCGCCAAGGGTAGAGGGGCCCGGCACTGAAGCTTTCTTT. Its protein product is CASRPPRVEGPGTEAFF.

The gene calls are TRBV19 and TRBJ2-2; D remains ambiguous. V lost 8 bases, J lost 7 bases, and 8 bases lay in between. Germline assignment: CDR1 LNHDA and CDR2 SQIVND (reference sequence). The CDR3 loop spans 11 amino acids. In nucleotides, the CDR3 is TGTGCCAGTCGGATCGGCGGGGAGCTGTTTTTT. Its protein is CASRIGGELFF. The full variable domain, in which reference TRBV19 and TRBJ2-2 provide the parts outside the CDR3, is DGGITQSPKYLFRKEGQNVTLSCEQNLNHDAMYWYRQDPGQGLRLIYYSQIVNDFQKGDIAEGYSVSREKKESFPLTVTSAQKNPTAFYLCASRIGGELFFGEGSRLTVL.

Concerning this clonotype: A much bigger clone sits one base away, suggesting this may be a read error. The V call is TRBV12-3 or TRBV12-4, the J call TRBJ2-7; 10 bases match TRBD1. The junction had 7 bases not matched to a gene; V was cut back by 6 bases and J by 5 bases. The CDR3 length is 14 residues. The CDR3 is CASSSGQGRHEQYF. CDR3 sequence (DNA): TGTGCCAGCAGCTCGGGACAGGGGAGGCACGAGCAGTACTTC.

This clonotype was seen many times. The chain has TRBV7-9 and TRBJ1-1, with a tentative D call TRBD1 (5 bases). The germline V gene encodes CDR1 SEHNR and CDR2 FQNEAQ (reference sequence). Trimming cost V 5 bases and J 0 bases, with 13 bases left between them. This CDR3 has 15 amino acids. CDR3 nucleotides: TGTGCCAGCAGCCCTCGGACACCTTTGAACACTGAAGCTTTCTTT. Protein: CASSPRTPLNTEAFF.

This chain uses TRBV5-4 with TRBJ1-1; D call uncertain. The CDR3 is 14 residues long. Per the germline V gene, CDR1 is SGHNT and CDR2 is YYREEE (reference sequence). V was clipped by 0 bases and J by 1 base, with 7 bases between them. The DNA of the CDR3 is TGTGCCAGCAGCTTGGACCTAACGAACACTGAAGCTTTCTTT. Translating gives CASSLDLTNTEAFF.

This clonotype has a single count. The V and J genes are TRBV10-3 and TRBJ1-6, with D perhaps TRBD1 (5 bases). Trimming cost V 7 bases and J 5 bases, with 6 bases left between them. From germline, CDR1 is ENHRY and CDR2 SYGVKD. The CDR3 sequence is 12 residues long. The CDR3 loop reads CAIKGHNSPLHF. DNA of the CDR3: TGTGCCATCAAGGGGCATAATTCACCCCTCCACTTT.

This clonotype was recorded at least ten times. As DNA, the CDR3 is TGTGCCATCAGTGAGTTTACAGCTAAGCCTAATTCACCCCTCCACTTT. Amino acid sequence: CAISEFTAKPNSPLHF. The genes are TRBV10-3 and TRBJ1-6; D unresolved. The length of the CDR3 is 16 residues. Trimming stripped 1 base from V and 6 bases from J, with 13 bases between. The germline V gene encodes CDR1 ENHRY and CDR2 SYGVKD.

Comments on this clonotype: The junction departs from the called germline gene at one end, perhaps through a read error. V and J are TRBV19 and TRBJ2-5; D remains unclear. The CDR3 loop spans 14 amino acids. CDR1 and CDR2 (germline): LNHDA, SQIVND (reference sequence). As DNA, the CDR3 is TGTGCCAGTAGTTCGGACGGAATCCAAGAGACCCTGTACTTC. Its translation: CASSSDGIQETLYF.

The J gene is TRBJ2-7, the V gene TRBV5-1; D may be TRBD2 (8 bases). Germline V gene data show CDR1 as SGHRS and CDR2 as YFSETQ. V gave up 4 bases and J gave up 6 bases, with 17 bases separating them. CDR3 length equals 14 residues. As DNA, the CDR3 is TGCGCCAGCAGCCGGGGGACAGCGGGGGTCGAGCAGTACTTC. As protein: CASSRGTAGVEQYF.

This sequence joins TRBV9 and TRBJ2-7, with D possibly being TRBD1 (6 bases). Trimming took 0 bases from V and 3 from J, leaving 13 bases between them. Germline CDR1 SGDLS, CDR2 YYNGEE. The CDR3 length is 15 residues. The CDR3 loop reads CASSVGDIPLYEQYF. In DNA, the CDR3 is TGTGCCAGCAGCGTAGGGGACATTCCCCTCTACGAGCAGTACTTC. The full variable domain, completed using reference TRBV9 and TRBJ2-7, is DSGVTQTPKHLITATGQRVTLRCSPRSGDLSVYWYQQSLDQGLQFLIQYYNGEERAKGNILERFSAQQFPDLHSELNLSSLELGDSALYFCASSVGDIPLYEQYFGPGTRLTVT.

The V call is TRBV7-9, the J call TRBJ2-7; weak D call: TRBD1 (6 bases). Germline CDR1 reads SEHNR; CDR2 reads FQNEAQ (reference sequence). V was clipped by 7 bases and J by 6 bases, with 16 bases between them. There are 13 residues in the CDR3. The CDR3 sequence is CASTFIVDSEQYF. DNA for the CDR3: TGTGCCAGCACCTTTATTGTGGACAGCGAGCAGTACTTC.

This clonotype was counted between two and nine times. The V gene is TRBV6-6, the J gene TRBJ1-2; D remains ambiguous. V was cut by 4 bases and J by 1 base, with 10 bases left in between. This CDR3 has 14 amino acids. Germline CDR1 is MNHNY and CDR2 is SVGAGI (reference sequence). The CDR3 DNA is TGTGCCAGCAGTTTTGACACCAATAACTATGGCTACACCTTC. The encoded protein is CASSFDTNNYGYTF.

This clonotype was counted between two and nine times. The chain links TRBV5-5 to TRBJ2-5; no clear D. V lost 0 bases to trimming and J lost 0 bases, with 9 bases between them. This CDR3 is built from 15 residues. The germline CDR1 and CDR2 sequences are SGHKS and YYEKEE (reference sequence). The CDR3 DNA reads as TGTGCCAGCAGCTTGGCTTCACGGTACCAAGAGACCCAGTACTTC. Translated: CASSLASRYQETQYF.

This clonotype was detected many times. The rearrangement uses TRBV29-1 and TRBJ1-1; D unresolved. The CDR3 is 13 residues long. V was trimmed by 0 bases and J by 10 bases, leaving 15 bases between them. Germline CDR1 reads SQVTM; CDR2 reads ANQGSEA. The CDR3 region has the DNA TGCAGCGTTGAAGATCTGCACAGTGGGTTAGCTTTCTTT. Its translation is CSVEDLHSGLAFF.

The CDR3 DNA is TGTGCCACCGATCCGGCGGGGGGGGGCACCGGGGAGCTGTTTTTT. Protein: CATDPAGGGTGELFF. The gene calls are TRBV19 and TRBJ2-2; 9 positions agree with TRBD2. The CDR3 loop spans 15 amino acids. The J segment lost 4 bases and the V segment lost 10 bases, leaving 10 bases of the junction unmatched. Germline V CDR1 and CDR2: LNHDA, SQIVND (reference sequence).

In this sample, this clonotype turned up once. For the CDR3, the DNA is TGCAGCGTTGAGGCCGGGACAGGGTCGGACTATGGCTACACCTTC. This encodes CSVEAGTGSDYGYTF. The rearrangement links TRBV29-1 to TRBJ1-2, with 9 bases that match TRBD1. Germline V lookup: CDR1 SQVTM, CDR2 ANQGSEA. With 3 bases clipped from V and 3 bases from J, the junction kept 8 bases outside the gene matches. CDR3 length equals 15 residues.

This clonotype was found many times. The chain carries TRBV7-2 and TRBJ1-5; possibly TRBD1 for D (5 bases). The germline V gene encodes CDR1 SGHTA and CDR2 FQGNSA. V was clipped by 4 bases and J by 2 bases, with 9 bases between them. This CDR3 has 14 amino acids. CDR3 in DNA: TGTGCCAGCAGCTCCCGGGACCGCAATCAGCCCCAGCATTTT. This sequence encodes CASSSRDRNQPQHF.

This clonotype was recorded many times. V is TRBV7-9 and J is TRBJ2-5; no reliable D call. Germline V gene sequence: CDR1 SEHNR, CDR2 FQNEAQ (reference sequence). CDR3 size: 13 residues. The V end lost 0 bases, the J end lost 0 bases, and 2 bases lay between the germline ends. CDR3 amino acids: CASSLAHQETQYF. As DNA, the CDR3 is TGTGCCAGCAGCTTAGCACACCAAGAGACCCAGTACTTC.

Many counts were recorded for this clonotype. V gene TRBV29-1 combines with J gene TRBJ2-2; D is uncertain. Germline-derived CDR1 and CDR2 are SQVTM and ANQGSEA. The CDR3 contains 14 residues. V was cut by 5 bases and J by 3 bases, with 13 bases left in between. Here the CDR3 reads CSVSYVGDTGELFF. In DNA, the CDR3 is TGCAGCGTTTCGTACGTCGGTGACACCGGGGAGCTGTTTTTT.

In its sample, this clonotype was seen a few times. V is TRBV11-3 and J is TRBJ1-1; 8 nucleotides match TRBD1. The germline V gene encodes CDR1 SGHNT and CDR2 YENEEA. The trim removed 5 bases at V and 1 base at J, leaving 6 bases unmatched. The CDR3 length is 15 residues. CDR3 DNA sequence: TGTGCCAGCAGCGGGACGGACAGGGAGAACACTGAAGCTTTCTTT. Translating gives CASSGTDRENTEAFF.

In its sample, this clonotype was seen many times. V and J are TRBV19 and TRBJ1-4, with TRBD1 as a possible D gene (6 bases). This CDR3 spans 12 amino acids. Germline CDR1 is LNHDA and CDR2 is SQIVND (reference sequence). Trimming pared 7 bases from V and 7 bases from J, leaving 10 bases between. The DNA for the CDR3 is TGTGCCAGTACGGGGGCCGGTGAAAAACTGTTTTTT. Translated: CASTGAGEKLFF.

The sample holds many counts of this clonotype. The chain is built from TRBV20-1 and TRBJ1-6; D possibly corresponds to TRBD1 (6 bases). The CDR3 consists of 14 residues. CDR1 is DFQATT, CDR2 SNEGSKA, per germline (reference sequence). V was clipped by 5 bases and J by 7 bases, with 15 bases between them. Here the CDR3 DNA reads TGCAGTGCTGAACCACAGGGTTACAATTCACCCCTCCACTTT. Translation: CSAEPQGYNSPLHF.

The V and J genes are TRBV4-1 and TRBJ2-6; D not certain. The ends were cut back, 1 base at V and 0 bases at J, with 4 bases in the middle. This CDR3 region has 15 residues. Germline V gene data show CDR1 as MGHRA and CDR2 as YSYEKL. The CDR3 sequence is CASSQVSSGANVLTF. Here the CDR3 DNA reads TGCGCCAGCAGCCAAGTGTCCTCTGGGGCCAACGTCCTGACTTTC.

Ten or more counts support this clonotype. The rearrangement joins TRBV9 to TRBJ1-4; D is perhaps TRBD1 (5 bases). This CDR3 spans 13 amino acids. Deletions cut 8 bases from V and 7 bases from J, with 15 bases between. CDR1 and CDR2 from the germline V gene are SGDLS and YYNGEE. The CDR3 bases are TGTGCCAGTTCAGGTCGGGGCGGTGAAAAACTGTTTTTT. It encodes CASSGRGGEKLFF.

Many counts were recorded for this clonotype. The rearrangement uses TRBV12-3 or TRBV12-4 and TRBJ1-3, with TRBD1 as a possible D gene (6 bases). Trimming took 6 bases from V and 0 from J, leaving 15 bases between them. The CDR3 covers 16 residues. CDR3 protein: CASSSSGTTSGNTIYF. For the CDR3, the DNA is TGTGCCAGCAGCTCTTCCGGGACAACCTCTGGAAACACCATATATTTT.

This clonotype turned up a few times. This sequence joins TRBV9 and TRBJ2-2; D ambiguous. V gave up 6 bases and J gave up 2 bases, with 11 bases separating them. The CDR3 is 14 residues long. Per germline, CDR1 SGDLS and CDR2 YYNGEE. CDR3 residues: CASTRLTNTGELFF. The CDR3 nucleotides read TGTGCCAGCACCCGACTGACTAACACCGGGGAGCTGTTTTTT.

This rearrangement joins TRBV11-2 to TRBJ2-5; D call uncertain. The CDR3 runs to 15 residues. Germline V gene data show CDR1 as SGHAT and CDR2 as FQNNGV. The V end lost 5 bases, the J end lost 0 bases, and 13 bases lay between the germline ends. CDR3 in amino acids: CASSHALKYQETQYF. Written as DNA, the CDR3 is TGTGCCAGCAGCCACGCCCTGAAGTACCAAGAGACCCAGTACTTC.

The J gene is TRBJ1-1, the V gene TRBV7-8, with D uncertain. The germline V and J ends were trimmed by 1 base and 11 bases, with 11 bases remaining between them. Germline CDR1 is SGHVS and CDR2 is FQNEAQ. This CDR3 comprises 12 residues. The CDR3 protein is CASSLDWGEAFF. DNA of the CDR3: TGTGCCAGCAGCTTAGACTGGGGTGAGGCTTTCTTT.

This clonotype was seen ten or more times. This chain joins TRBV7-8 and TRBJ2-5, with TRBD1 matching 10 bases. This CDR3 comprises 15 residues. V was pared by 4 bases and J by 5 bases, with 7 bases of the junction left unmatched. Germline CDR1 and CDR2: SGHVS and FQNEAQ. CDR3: CASSSSGQGYETQYF. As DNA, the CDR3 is TGTGCCAGCAGCTCATCGGGACAGGGGTACGAGACCCAGTACTTC.